Listed below are T cell receptor beta chains from one sample, sequenced in a study of T-cell reconstitution after alpha-beta-depleted transplantation in children. One entry per CDR3 protein, called by TCRdb with MiXCR from the PCR reads. The data hold around 530,000 distinct CDR3 sequences, with around a third observed a single time. Sequencing was performed on PBMCs from the stem cell graft donor, taken from the stem cell graft. The receptors were sampled from a human donor who donated a stem cell graft to a child with aplastic anemia. The CDR3 runs from the conserved cysteine through the conserved F or W. The D gene is left open where the match is weak. Rows may omit the clone size; those that give it use once, few, many or a size class.

CDR3aa,CDR3nt,abundance,d_gene,j_gene,v_gene
CASRPAGMNTEAFF,TGTGCCAGCCGCCCCGCGGGGATGAACACTGAAGCTTTCTTT,.,.,TRBJ1-1,TRBV12-3/TRBV12-4
CASSPQRRKETQYF,TGTGCCAGCTCACCCCAACGGAGAAAAGAGACCCAGTACTTC,.,.,TRBJ2-5,TRBV18
CAIRQVPGSPLHF,TGTGCCATCAGACAGGTGCCGGGTTCACCCCTCCACTTT,.,.,TRBJ1-6,TRBV10-3
CSAQLAQETQYF,TGCAGTGCCCAACTAGCGCAAGAGACCCAGTACTTC,.,TRBD2,TRBJ2-5,TRBV20-1
CASSSRTESTDTQYF,TGTGCCAGCAGTTCCCGGACAGAAAGCACAGATACGCAGTATTTT,.,.,TRBJ2-3,TRBV12-3/TRBV12-4
CAWRVNGRSYEQYF,TGTGCCTGGAGGGTTAACGGGCGGTCCTACGAGCAGTACTTC,.,.,TRBJ2-7,TRBV30
CATQGRDTEAFF,TGTGCCACCCAGGGTAGGGATACTGAAGCTTTCTTT,.,.,TRBJ1-1,TRBV15
CASSLGLAGFDYDEQFF,TGTGCCAGCAGCTTGGGACTAGCGGGCTTCGACTACGATGAGCAGTTCTTC,.,TRBD2,TRBJ2-1,TRBV5-6
CSARDFRRPNYGYTF,TGCAGTGCTAGAGATTTCCGGAGACCTAACTATGGCTACACCTTC,.,.,TRBJ1-2,TRBV20-1
CSAREPGLAGGEQYF,TGCAGTGCTAGAGAACCGGGACTAGCGGGAGGCGAGCAGTACTTC,.,TRBD2,TRBJ2-7,TRBV20-1
CASSQNRDSGYEQYF,TGCGCCAGCAGCCAAAACCGGGACTCAGGCTACGAGCAGTACTTC,.,.,TRBJ2-7,TRBV4-3
CASSQDNEQFF,TGTGCCAGCAGCCAAGACAATGAGCAGTTCTTC,.,.,TRBJ2-1,TRBV7-9
CASMGTEQFF,TGTGCCAGCATGGGGACTGAGCAGTTCTTC,.,.,TRBJ2-1,TRBV6-2/TRBV6-3
CSGVAGAHNEQFF,TGCAGCGGTGTAGCGGGAGCCCACAATGAGCAGTTCTTC,.,TRBD2,TRBJ2-1,TRBV29-1
CASSLTKTVSGPQHF,TGTGCCAGCAGCTTAACTAAGACAGTGTCAGGACCCCAGCATTTT,.,.,TRBJ1-5,TRBV7-9
CASRAGTTNEKLFF,TGTGCCAGCAGGGCGGGAACAACTAATGAAAAACTGTTTTTT,.,.,TRBJ1-4,TRBV7-2
CSAAGHPTKYEQYF,TGCAGTGCTGCGGGACACCCAACGAAATACGAGCAGTACTTC,few,.,TRBJ2-7,TRBV20-1
CSVSVGVITDTQYF,TGCAGCGTTTCGGTTGGGGTTATCACAGATACGCAGTATTTT,few,.,TRBJ2-3,TRBV29-1
CASSPNSGIVDYGYTF,TGTGCCAGCTCACCCAACTCAGGGATAGTTGACTATGGCTACACCTTC,.,.,TRBJ1-2,TRBV18
CASSVKLAVSINEQFF,TGTGCCAGCAGCGTAAAACTAGCGGTTTCAATCAATGAGCAGTTCTTC,few,TRBD2,TRBJ2-1,TRBV9